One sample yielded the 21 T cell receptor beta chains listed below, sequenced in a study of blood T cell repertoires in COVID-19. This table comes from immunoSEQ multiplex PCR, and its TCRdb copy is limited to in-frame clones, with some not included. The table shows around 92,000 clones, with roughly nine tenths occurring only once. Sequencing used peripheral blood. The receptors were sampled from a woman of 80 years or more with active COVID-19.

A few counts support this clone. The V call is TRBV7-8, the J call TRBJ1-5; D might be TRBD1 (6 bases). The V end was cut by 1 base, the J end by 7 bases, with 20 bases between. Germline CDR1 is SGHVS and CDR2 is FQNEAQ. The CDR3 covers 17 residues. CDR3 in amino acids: CASSLVGTPNLGQPQHF. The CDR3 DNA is TGTGCCAGCAGCTTAGTTGGGACACCGAACCTGGGGCAGCCCCAGCATTTT.

CDR3 coding DNA: TGTGCCAGCAGCCCCGGGGGGAGGGATCAGCCCCAGCATTTT. The encoded protein is CASSPGGRDQPQHF. The chain links TRBV7-2 to TRBJ1-5; D perhaps matches TRBD1 (5 bases). CDR1 and CDR2 (germline): SGHTA, FQGNSA. This CDR3 has 14 amino acids. V lost 5 bases and J 5 bases, leaving 13 bases between the germline ends.

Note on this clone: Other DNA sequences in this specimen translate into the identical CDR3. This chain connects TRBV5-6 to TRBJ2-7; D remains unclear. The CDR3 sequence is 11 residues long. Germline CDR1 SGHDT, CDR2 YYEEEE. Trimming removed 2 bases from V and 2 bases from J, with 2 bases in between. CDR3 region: CASSFTYEQYF. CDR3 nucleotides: TGTGCCAGCAGCTTCACCTACGAGCAGTACTTC.

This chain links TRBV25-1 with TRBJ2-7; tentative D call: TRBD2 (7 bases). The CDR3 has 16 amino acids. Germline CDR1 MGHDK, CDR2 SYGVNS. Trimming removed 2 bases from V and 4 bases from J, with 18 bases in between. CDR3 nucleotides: TGTGCCAGCAGTGAAACGGGGGGACACCCTTATTACGAGCAGTACTTC. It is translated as CASSETGGHPYYEQYF.

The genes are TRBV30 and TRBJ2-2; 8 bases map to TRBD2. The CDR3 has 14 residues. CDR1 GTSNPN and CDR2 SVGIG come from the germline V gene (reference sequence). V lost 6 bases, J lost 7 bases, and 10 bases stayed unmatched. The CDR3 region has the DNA TGTGCCTGTTCCCGACTAGCGCTTAACGGGGAGCTGTTTTTT. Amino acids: CACSRLALNGELFF.

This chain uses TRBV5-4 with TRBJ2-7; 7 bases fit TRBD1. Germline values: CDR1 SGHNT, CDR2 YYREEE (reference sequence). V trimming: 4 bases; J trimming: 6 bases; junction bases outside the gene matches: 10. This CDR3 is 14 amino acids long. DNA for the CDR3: TGTGCCAGCAGCCGCGGGCAGGGGGTCATCGAGCAGTACTTC. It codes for CASSRGQGVIEQYF.

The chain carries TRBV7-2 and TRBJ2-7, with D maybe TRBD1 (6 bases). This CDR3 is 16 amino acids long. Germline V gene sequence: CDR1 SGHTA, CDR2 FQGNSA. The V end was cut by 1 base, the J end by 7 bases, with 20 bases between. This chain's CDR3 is CASSLEEWGLAGEQYF. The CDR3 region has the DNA TGTGCCAGCAGCTTAGAAGAGTGGGGGCTAGCTGGTGAGCAGTACTTC.

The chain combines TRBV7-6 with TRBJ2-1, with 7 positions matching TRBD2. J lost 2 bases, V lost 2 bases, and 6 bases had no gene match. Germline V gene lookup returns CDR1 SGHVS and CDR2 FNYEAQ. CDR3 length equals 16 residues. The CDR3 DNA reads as TGTGCCAGCAGCTTAAGTCTAGCGGCAGCCTACAATGAGCAGTTCTTC. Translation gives CASSLSLAAAYNEQFF.

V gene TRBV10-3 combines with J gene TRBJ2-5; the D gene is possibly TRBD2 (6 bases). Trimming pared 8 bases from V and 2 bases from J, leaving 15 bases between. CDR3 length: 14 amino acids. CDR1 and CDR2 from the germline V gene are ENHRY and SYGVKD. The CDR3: CAISGRAGQETQYF. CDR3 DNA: TGTGCCATCTCTGGAAGGGCGGGACAAGAGACCCAGTACTTC.

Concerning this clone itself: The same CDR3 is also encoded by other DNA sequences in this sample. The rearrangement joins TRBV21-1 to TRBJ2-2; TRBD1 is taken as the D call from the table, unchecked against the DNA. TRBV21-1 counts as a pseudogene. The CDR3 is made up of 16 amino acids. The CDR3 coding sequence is TGTGCCAGCAGCAGGGACAGGGGTCGGGGCACCGGGGAGCTGTTTTTT. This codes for CASSRDRGRGTGELFF.

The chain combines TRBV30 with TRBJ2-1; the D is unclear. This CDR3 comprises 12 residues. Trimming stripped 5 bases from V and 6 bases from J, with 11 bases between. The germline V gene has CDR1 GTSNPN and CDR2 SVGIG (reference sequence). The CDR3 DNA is TGTGCCTGGGGAAGAGCTAGCAATGAGCAGTTCTTC. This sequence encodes CAWGRASNEQFF.

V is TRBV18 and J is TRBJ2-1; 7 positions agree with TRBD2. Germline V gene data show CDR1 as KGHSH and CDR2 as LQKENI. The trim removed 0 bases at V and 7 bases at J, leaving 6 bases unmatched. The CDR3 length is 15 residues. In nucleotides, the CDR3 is TGTGCCAGCTCACCACCCCGACCCGGGGGGAATGAGCAGTTCTTC. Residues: CASSPPRPGGNEQFF.

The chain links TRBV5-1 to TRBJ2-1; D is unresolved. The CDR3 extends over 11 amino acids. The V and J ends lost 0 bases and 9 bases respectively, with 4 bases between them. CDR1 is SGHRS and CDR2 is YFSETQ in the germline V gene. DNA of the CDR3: TGCGCCAGCAGCTTGGTGAGTGAGCAGTTCTTC. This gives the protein CASSLVSEQFF.

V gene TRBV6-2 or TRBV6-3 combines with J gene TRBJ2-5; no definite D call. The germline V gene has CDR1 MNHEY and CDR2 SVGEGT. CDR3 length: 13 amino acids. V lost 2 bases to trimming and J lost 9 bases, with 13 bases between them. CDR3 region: CASSYAAPMAQYF. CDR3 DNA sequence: TGTGCCAGCAGTTACGCGGCCCCCATGGCCCAGTACTTC.

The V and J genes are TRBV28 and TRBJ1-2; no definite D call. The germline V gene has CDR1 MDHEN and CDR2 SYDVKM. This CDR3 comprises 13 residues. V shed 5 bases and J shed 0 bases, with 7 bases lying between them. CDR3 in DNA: TGTGCCAGCAGTCCTGTATCTAACTATGGCTACACCTTC. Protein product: CASSPVSNYGYTF.

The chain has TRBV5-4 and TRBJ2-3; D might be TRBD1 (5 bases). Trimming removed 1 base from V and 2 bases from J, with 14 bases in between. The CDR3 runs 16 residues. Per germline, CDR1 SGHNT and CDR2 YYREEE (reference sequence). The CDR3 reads CASSLRGIYPTDTQYF. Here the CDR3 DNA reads TGTGCCAGCAGCTTGAGGGGCATCTACCCCACAGATACGCAGTATTTT. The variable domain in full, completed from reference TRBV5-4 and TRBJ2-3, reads ETGVTQSPTHLIKTRGQQVTLRCSSQSGHNTVSWYQQALGQGPQFIFQYYREEENGRGNFPPRFSGLQFPNYSSELNVNALELDDSALYLCASSLRGIYPTDTQYFGPGTRLTVL.

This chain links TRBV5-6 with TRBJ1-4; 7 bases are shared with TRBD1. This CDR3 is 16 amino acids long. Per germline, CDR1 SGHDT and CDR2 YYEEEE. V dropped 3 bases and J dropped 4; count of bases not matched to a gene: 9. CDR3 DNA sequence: TGTGCCAGCAGCTCGGGAGCCGGGACAGATAATGAAAAACTGTTTTTT. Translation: CASSSGAGTDNEKLFF.

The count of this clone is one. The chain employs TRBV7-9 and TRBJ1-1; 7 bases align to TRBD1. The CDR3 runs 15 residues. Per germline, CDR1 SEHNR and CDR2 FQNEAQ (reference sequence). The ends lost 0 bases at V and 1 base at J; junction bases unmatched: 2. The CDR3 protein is CASSLARQGNTEAFF. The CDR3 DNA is TGTGCCAGCAGCTTAGCCCGACAGGGGAACACTGAAGCTTTCTTT.

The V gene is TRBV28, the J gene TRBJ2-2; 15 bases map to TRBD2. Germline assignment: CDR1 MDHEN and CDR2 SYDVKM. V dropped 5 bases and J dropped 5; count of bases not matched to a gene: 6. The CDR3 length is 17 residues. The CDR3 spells CASSLRTSGRATGELFF. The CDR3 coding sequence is TGTGCCAGCAGTCTCCGGACTAGCGGGAGGGCGACCGGGGAGCTGTTTTTT.

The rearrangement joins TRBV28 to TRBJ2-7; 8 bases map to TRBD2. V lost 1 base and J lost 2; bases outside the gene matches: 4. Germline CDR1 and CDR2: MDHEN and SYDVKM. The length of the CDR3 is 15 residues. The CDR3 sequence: CASSLLGAGAYEQYF. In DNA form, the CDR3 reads TGTGCCAGCAGTTTATTAGGAGCGGGAGCCTACGAGCAGTACTTC.

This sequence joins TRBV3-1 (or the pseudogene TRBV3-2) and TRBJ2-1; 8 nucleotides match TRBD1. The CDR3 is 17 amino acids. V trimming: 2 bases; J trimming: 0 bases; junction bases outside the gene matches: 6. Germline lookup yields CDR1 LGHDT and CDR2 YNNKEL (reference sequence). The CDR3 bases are TGTGCCAGCAGCCAAACAGGGGGAGAAGGCTCCTACAATGAGCAGTTCTTC. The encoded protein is CASSQTGGEGSYNEQFF.